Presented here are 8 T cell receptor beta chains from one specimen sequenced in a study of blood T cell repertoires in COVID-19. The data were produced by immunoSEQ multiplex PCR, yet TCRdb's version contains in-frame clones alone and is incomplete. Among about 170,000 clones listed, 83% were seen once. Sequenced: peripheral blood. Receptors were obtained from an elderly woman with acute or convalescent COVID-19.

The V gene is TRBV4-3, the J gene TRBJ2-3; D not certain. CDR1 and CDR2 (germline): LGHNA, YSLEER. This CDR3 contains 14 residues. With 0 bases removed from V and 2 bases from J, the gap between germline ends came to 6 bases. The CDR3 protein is CASSQEGYTDTQYF. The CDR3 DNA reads TGCGCCAGCAGCCAAGAGGGCTACACAGATACGCAGTATTTT.

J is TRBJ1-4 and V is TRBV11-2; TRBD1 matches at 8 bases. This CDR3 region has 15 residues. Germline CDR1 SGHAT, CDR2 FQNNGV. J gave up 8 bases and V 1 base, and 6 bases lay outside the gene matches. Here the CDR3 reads CASSLGQGKKEKLFF. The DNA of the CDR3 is TGTGCCAGCAGCTTAGGACAGGGGAAGAAGGAAAAACTGTTTTTT.

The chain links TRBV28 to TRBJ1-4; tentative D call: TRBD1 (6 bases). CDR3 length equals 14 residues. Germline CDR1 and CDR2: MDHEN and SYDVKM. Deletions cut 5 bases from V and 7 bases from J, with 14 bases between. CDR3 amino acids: CASSHGQPAEKLFF. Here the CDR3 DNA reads TGTGCCAGCAGTCACGGACAGCCGGCTGAAAAACTGTTTTTT.

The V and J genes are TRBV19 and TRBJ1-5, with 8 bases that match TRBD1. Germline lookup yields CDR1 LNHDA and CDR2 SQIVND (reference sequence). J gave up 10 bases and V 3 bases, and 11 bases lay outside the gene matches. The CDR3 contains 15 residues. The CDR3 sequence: CASSIGQGQPGPQHF. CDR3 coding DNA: TGTGCCAGTAGTATCGGACAGGGACAACCGGGACCCCAGCATTTT.

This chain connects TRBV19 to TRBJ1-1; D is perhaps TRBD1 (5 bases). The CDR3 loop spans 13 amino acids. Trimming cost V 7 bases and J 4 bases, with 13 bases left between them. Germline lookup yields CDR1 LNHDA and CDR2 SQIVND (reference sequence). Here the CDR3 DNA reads TGTGCCAGTACCTCAGGGTGGGGCACTGAAGCTTTCTTT. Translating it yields CASTSGWGTEAFF.

CDR3 loop: CASSLWGRGNEQFF. As DNA, the CDR3 is TGTGCCAGCAGTTTATGGGGCAGGGGAAATGAGCAGTTCTTC. This rearrangement joins TRBV28 to TRBJ2-1; TRBD1 is a possible D gene (6 bases). This CDR3 has 14 amino acids. Germline lookup yields CDR1 MDHEN and CDR2 SYDVKM. V lost 0 bases and J 7 bases, leaving 10 bases between the germline ends.

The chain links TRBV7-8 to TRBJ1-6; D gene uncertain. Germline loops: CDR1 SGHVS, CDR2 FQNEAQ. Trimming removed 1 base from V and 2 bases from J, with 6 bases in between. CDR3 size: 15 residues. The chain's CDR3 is CASSLVDTYNSPLHF. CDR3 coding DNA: TGTGCCAGCAGCTTAGTCGACACCTATAATTCACCCCTCCACTTT. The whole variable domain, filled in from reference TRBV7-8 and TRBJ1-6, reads GAGVSQSPRYKVAKRGQDVALRCDPISGHVSLFWYQQALGQGPEFLTYFQNEAQLDKSGLPSDRFFAERPEGSVSTLKIQRTQQEDSAVYLCASSLVDTYNSPLHFGNGTRLTVT.

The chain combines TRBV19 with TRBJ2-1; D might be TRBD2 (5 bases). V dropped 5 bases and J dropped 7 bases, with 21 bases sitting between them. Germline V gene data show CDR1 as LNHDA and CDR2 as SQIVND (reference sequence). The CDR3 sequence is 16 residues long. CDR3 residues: CASSPPLDRFTNEQFF. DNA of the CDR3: TGTGCCAGTAGTCCTCCACTAGACCGCTTCACAAATGAGCAGTTCTTC. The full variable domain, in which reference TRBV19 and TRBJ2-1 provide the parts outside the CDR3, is DGGITQSPKYLFRKEGQNVTLSCEQNLNHDAMYWYRQDPGQGLRLIYYSQIVNDFQKGDIAEGYSVSREKKESFPLTVTSAQKNPTAFYLCASSPPLDRFTNEQFFGPGTRLTVL.